The 30 T cell receptor beta chains given below trace back to one sample, sequenced in a study of T-cell reconstitution after alpha-beta-depleted transplantation in children. Unique molecular identifiers were incorporated during preparation of the TCRbeta library. MiXCR, run by TCRdb on the PCR reads, gives a single entry per CDR3 protein. The data contain over 85,000 distinct CDR3 sequences, 7% to 8% of them singletons. Sequencing used PBMCs, obtained before TCRalphabeta/CD19-depleted stem cell transplant. The receptors here all came from a boy between 2 and 15 years old with acute lymphoblastic leukemia, due to receive a stem cell transplant.

In its sample, this clonotype is large (0.1 to 1%). The genes are TRBV6-5 and TRBJ2-3; the D is unclear. Germline lookup yields CDR1 MNHEY and CDR2 SVGAGI. The germline V and J ends were trimmed by 2 bases and 2 bases, with 5 bases remaining between them. CDR3 size: 13 residues. CDR3 nucleotides: TGTGCCAGCAGTTACGGGGACACAGATACGCAGTATTTT. This gives the protein CASSYGDTDTQYF.

In this sample, this clonotype turned up a few times. The V call is TRBV12-3 or TRBV12-4, the J call TRBJ2-2; the match to TRBD2 covers 10 bases. The V segment lost 2 bases and the J segment 5 bases; nucleotides outside the gene matches: 8. The CDR3 is made up of 17 amino acids. CDR3 nucleotide sequence: TGTGCCAGCAGTTTATTAAGCGGGGGGGCAGGGACCGGGGAGCTGTTTTTT. Translating it yields CASSLLSGGAGTGELFF.

In its sample, this clonotype was seen a few times. The rearrangement uses TRBV3-1 and TRBJ1-2; TRBD1 matches 8 bases. From germline, CDR1 is LGHDT and CDR2 YNNKEL (reference sequence). This CDR3 has 14 residues. The trim removed 4 bases at V and 4 bases at J, leaving 5 bases unmatched. The CDR3 sequence is CASSLRTGTYGYTF. CDR3 nucleotide sequence: TGTGCCAGCAGCCTCAGGACAGGGACCTATGGCTACACCTTC.

The table lists this clonotype with many counts. V usage is TRBV12-3 or TRBV12-4 and J usage is TRBJ2-4; a weak D match, TRBD2 (6 bases). This CDR3 has 14 residues. The V end lost 3 bases, the J end lost 6 bases, and 12 bases lay between the germline ends. The CDR3 DNA reads TGTGCCAGCAGTTTCGCGGGACTCTCAAACATTCAGTACTTC. Encoded protein: CASSFAGLSNIQYF.

The chain employs TRBV7-9 and TRBJ2-7; unclear D gene. V gave up 8 bases and J gave up 4 bases, with 6 bases separating them. CDR1 and CDR2 (germline): SEHNR, FQNEAQ (reference sequence). CDR3 size: 10 residues. CDR3 amino acids: CASVQYEQYF. CDR3 in DNA: TGTGCCAGCGTCCAGTACGAGCAGTACTTC. The variable domain in full, with the rest retrieved from reference TRBV7-9 and TRBJ2-7, is DTGVSQNPRHKITKRGQNVTFRCDPISEHNRLYWYRQTLGQGPEFLTYFQNEAQLEKSRLLSDRFSAERPKGSFSTLEIQRTEQGDSAMYLCASVQYEQYFGPGTRLTVT.

This clonotype appeared many times. The chain has TRBV20-1 and TRBJ1-6; weak D call: TRBD1 (5 bases). The CDR3 is made up of 14 amino acids. The germline CDR1 and CDR2 sequences are DFQATT and SNEGSKA (reference sequence). With 1 base removed from V and 14 bases from J, the gap between germline ends came to 18 bases. CDR3 region: CSARVGGAIQTLHF. The CDR3, as DNA: TGCAGTGCTAGAGTCGGCGGGGCTATTCAGACCCTCCACTTT.

This clonotype was observed a few times. The J gene is TRBJ1-5, the V gene TRBV6-1; 8 bases match TRBD1. Germline assignment: CDR1 MNHNS and CDR2 SASEGT. Trimming removed 7 bases from V and 6 bases from J; junction bases left unmatched: 11. The CDR3 has 15 amino acids. The CDR3 loop is CASTLRAGGFQPQHF. CDR3 DNA sequence: TGTGCCAGCACCCTCAGGGCAGGGGGCTTTCAGCCCCAGCATTTT.

This clonotype was seen only a few times. The chain has TRBV20-1 and TRBJ1-1; D is possibly TRBD1 (5 bases). Trimming removed 5 bases from V and 3 bases from J, with 19 bases in between. Germline-derived CDR1 and CDR2 are DFQATT and SNEGSKA (reference sequence). CDR3 length equals 15 residues. CDR3: CSARLHGARDTEAFF. In DNA, the CDR3 is TGCAGTGCTCGCCTACATGGGGCGCGTGACACTGAAGCTTTCTTT.

This chain links TRBV21-1 with TRBJ2-2; the D call of TRBD1 is as the table states it, not checked on the DNA. TRBV21-1 is a pseudogene segment. There are 13 residues in the CDR3. Here the CDR3 DNA reads TGTGCCAGCAGCAAACCCGGTTCCGGGGAGCTGTTTTTT. This codes for CASSKPGSGELFF.

This clonotype has at least ten counts. The chain recombines TRBV15 with TRBJ2-1, with TRBD1 matching over 7 bases. This CDR3 spans 16 amino acids. Germline V gene lookup returns CDR1 LNHNV and CDR2 YYDKDF (reference sequence). Unmatched junction bases numbered 13, after V lost 5 bases and J lost 6 bases. The CDR3 DNA reads TGTGCCACCAGCGGAGTTATGGGACAGCACCTCAATGAGCAGTTCTTC. It translates to CATSGVMGQHLNEQFF.

This clonotype showed up many times. The V gene is TRBV12-3 or TRBV12-4, the J gene TRBJ2-5; no clear D gene. This CDR3 comprises 12 residues. V shed 2 bases and J shed 4 bases, with 5 bases lying between them. The CDR3 nucleotides read TGTGCCAGCAGTTTATTCTTAGAGACCCAGTACTTC. It translates to CASSLFLETQYF.

The V gene is TRBV7-9, the J gene TRBJ2-5; 7 bases line up with TRBD1. Germline assignment: CDR1 SEHNR and CDR2 FQNEAQ (reference sequence). The CDR3 runs 13 residues. V lost 6 bases to trimming and J lost 2 bases; unmatched junction nucleotides: 3. The DNA of the CDR3 is TGTGCCAGCAGGAAGACAGGGCAAGAGACCCAGTACTTC. This translates into CASRKTGQETQYF.

This clonotype was seen many times. The chain carries TRBV4-1 and TRBJ2-7, with 7 nucleotides matching TRBD2. Germline CDR1 MGHRA, CDR2 YSYEKL. The CDR3 totals 15 residues. V shed 0 bases, J shed 2 bases, and the junction held 4 bases outside the gene matches. The CDR3 DNA is TGCGCCAGCAGCCAAGAACCGAGCGGGGCCTACGAGCAGTACTTC. This translates into CASSQEPSGAYEQYF.

This clonotype was counted only a few times. The V call is TRBV20-1, the J call TRBJ1-1; D remains unclear. The ends were cut back, 6 bases at V and 10 bases at J, with 15 bases in the middle. CDR3 size: 11 residues. Germline CDR1 is DFQATT and CDR2 is SNEGSKA (reference sequence). In nucleotides, the CDR3 is TGCAGTGCCCGCCGGCAGTTCGGAGCTTTCTTT. Amino acid sequence: CSARRQFGAFF.

The chain combines TRBV12-3 or TRBV12-4 with TRBJ2-4, with D tentatively TRBD1 or TRBD2 (5 bases each). This CDR3 is built from 14 residues. V lost 3 bases, J lost 1 base, and 7 bases lay in between. The CDR3 coding sequence is TGTGCCAGCAGTTTCAGGGAGGCCAAAAACATTCAGTACTTC. Amino acids: CASSFREAKNIQYF.

The V and J genes are TRBV20-1 and TRBJ1-1, with D possibly matching TRBD1 (5 bases). V was cut by 8 bases and J by 1 base, with 11 bases left in between. Germline CDR1 is DFQATT and CDR2 is SNEGSKA (reference sequence). CDR3 length: 12 residues. CDR3 coding DNA: TGCAGTCGCGGGGACCGGAACACTGAAGCTTTCTTT. Translating it yields CSRGDRNTEAFF.

The V and J genes are TRBV25-1 and TRBJ1-2, with no clear D. The CDR3 is made up of 13 amino acids. Trimming pared 4 bases from V and 0 bases from J, leaving 6 bases between. Germline V gene data show CDR1 as MGHDK and CDR2 as SYGVNS. The CDR3 DNA reads TGTGCCAGCAGTGTCACAACTAACTATGGCTACACCTTC. It encodes CASSVTTNYGYTF.

The chain joins TRBV6-1 to TRBJ2-5; TRBD1 matches 8 bases. Trimming removed 4 bases from V and 1 base from J; junction bases left unmatched: 5. Germline CDR1 is MNHNS and CDR2 is SASEGT. CDR3 length: 15 residues. CDR3 region: CASSGQGSGQETQYF. The CDR3 DNA reads TGTGCCAGCAGTGGACAGGGGAGCGGCCAAGAGACCCAGTACTTC.

A few counts support this clonotype. The rearrangement uses TRBV6-4 and TRBJ2-1, with D possibly being TRBD1 (6 bases). There are 16 residues in the CDR3. Trimming left V 0 bases short and J 6 bases short, with 15 bases between. The germline V gene has CDR1 MRHNA and CDR2 SNTAGT. The CDR3 DNA reads as TGTGCCAGCAGTGACTCGGGCAGGGGAGAGGGCAATGAGCAGTTCTTC. Residues: CASSDSGRGEGNEQFF.

The chain has TRBV12-3 or TRBV12-4 and TRBJ1-2; D gene ambiguous. Trimming cost V 6 bases and J 4 bases, with 15 bases left between them. The CDR3 runs to 14 residues. The chain's CDR3 is CASSPIARGYGYTF. DNA for the CDR3: TGTGCCAGCAGCCCCATCGCTCGGGGCTATGGCTACACCTTC.

This clonotype was seen a few times. The chain is built from TRBV6-1 and TRBJ1-5, with 8 bases identical to TRBD1. V shed 2 bases, J shed 1 base, and the junction held 4 bases outside the gene matches. Per the germline V gene, CDR1 is MNHNS and CDR2 is SASEGT. CDR3 size: 16 residues. CDR3 loop: CASSETSGGSNQPQHF. In nucleotides, the CDR3 is TGTGCCAGCAGTGAAACCTCAGGGGGCAGCAATCAGCCCCAGCATTTT.

The V call is TRBV20-1, the J call TRBJ1-5; a weak D match, TRBD1 (5 bases). Per germline, CDR1 DFQATT and CDR2 SNEGSKA (reference sequence). The CDR3 extends over 14 amino acids. V was pared by 3 bases and J by 8 bases, with 17 bases between. CDR3 sequence (DNA): TGCAGTGCTAGGAAGGGGCCCGCTGGAGAGCCCCAGCATTTT. It yields the protein CSARKGPAGEPQHF.

This clonotype occurred many times. The CDR3 bases are TGTGCCAGCAGCTTGGGGCCCATGAACACTGAAGCTTTCTTT. Amino acid sequence: CASSLGPMNTEAFF. The genes are TRBV13 and TRBJ1-1, with TRBD1 as a possible D gene (5 bases). The V end lost 3 bases, the J end lost 0 bases, and 8 bases lay between the germline ends. Germline values: CDR1 PRHDT, CDR2 FYEKMQ (reference sequence). CDR3 size: 14 residues.

A few counts support this clonotype. This rearrangement joins TRBV12-3 or TRBV12-4 to TRBJ2-3, with TRBD2 matching 8 bases. The CDR3 has 14 residues. Losses at the gene ends were 6 bases for V and 3 bases for J; bases not matched to a gene: 5. The CDR3 sequence is CASRTQRGTDTQYF. The CDR3, as DNA: TGTGCCAGCAGGACGCAGCGGGGGACAGATACGCAGTATTTT.

At least ten counts were recorded for this clonotype. The chain employs TRBV10-3 and TRBJ2-7, with D hard to call. V lost 3 bases and J lost 7, with 7 bases in between. The germline CDR1 and CDR2 sequences are ENHRY and SYGVKD. The CDR3 length is 11 residues. CDR3 nucleotide sequence: TGTGCCATCAGTGATGGGGTAGAGCAGTACTTC. Translation: CAISDGVEQYF.

This clonotype appeared a few times. V is TRBV6-2 or TRBV6-3 and J is TRBJ2-3; D uncertain. V was cut by 2 bases and J by 2 bases, with 11 bases left in between. Germline values: CDR1 MNHEY, CDR2 SVGEGT. This CDR3 comprises 15 residues. CDR3 sequence (DNA): TGTGCCAGCAGTTACCCTTCGCTCGTCACAGATACGCAGTATTTT. This codes for CASSYPSLVTDTQYF.

This chain joins TRBV7-9 and TRBJ1-4; 7 nucleotides agree with TRBD1. Trimming removed 3 bases from V and 6 bases from J; junction bases left unmatched: 7. The CDR3 totals 15 residues. The V gene's germline CDR1 is SEHNR and CDR2 FQNEAQ (reference sequence). CDR3 DNA sequence: TGTGCCAGCAGCTTCCTCACAGGGGTGGATGAAAAACTGTTTTTT. It specifies CASSFLTGVDEKLFF.

At least ten counts were recorded for this clonotype. The V gene is TRBV6-4, the J gene TRBJ1-2, with 12 bases identical to TRBD1. V lost 0 bases, J lost 5 bases, and 4 bases stayed unmatched. The CDR3 totals 16 residues. Germline V lookup: CDR1 MRHNA, CDR2 SNTAGT. The CDR3 DNA reads TGTGCCAGCAGTGACTCGGCGGGACAGGGGGCATATGGCTACACCTTC. Its translation: CASSDSAGQGAYGYTF.

This clonotype turned up a few times. This chain uses TRBV27 with TRBJ1-5; D remains unclear. Trimming took 2 bases from V and 1 from J, leaving 15 bases between them. The germline CDR1 and CDR2 sequences are MNHEY and SMNVEV (reference sequence). CDR3 length: 17 residues. CDR3 DNA sequence: TGTGCCAGCAGTTTAAAGGGCAGTGGGATAAGCAATCAGCCCCAGCATTTT. The encoded protein is CASSLKGSGISNQPQHF.

The table lists this clonotype with many counts. The gene calls are TRBV28 and TRBJ1-5; D call uncertain. The CDR3 sequence is 18 residues long. From germline, CDR1 is MDHEN and CDR2 SYDVKM. Trimming pared 5 bases from V and 4 bases from J, leaving 24 bases between. CDR3 residues: CASSGERRHLGINQPQHF. CDR3 bases: TGTGCCAGCAGTGGAGAGAGGCGTCACTTAGGGATAAATCAGCCCCAGCATTTT.